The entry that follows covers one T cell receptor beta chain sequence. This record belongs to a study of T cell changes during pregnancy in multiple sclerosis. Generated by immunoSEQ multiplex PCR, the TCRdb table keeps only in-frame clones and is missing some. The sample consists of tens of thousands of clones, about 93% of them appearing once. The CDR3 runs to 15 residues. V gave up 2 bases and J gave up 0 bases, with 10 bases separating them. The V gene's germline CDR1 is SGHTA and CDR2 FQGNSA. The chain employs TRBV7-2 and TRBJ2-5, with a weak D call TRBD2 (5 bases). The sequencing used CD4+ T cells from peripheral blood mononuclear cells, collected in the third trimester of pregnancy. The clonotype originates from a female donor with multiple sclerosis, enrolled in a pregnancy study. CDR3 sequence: CASSLSRAHQETQYF. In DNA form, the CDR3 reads TGTGCCAGCAGCTTATCGCGGGCCCACCAAGAGACCCAGTACTTC.